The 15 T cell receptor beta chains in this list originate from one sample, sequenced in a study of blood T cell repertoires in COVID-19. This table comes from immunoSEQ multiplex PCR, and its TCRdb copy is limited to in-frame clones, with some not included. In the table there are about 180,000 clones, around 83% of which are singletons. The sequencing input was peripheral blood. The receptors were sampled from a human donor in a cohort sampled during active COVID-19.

CDR3 protein: CASSTGRGSYEQYF. The CDR3 DNA is TGTGCCAGCAGCACGGGCAGGGGCTCCTACGAGCAGTACTTC. The chain is built from TRBV11-3 and TRBJ2-7, with a weak D call TRBD1 (6 bases). Trimming shortened V by 5 bases and J by 0 bases, and 11 bases separated the two germline ends. The V gene's germline CDR1 is SGHNT and CDR2 YENEEA. CDR3 length: 14 amino acids.

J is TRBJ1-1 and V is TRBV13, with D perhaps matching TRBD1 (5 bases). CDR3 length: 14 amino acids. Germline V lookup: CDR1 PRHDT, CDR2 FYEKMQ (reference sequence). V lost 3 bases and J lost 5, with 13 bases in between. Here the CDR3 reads CASSFGGRGTEAFF. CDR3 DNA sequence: TGTGCCAGCAGCTTTGGGGGGAGGGGAACTGAAGCTTTCTTT.

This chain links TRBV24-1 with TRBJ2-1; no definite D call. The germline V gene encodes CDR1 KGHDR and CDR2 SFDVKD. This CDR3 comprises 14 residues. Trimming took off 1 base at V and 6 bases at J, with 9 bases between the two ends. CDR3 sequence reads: CATSDFGGGNEQFF. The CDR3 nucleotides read TGTGCCACCAGTGATTTTGGTGGCGGCAATGAGCAGTTCTTC.

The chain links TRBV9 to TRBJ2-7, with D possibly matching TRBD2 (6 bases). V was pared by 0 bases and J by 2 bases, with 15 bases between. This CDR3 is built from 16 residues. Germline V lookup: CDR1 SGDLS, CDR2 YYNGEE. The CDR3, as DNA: TGTGCCAGCAGCGTAGGAGACGGAGGGGTCCCCTACGAGCAGTACTTC. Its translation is CASSVGDGGVPYEQYF.

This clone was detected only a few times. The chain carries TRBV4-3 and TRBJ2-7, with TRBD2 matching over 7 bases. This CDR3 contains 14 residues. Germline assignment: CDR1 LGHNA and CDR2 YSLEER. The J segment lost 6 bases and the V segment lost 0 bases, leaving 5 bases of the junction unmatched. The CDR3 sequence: CASSQEGGSGEQYF. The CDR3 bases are TGCGCCAGCAGCCAAGAAGGCGGGAGCGGCGAGCAGTACTTC.

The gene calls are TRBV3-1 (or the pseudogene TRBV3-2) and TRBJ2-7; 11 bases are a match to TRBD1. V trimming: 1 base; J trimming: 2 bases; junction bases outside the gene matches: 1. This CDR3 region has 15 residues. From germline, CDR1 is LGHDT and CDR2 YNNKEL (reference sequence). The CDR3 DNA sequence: TGTGCCAGCAGCCAAGCGGACAGGGGGCCCTACGAGCAGTACTTC. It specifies CASSQADRGPYEQYF.

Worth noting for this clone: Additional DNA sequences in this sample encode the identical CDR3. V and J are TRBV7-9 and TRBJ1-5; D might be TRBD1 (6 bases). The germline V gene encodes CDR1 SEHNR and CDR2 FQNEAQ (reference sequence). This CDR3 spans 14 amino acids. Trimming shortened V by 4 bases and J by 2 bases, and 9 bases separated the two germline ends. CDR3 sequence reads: CASSSNRGNQPQHF. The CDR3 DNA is TGTGCCAGCAGCTCAAACAGGGGCAATCAGCCCCAGCATTTT.

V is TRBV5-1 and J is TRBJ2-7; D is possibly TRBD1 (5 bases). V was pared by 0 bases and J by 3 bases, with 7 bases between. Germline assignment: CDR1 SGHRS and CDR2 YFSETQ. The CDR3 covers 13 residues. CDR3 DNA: TGCGCCAGCAGCTTGGTCCAGGGCTACGAGCAGTACTTC. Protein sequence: CASSLVQGYEQYF.

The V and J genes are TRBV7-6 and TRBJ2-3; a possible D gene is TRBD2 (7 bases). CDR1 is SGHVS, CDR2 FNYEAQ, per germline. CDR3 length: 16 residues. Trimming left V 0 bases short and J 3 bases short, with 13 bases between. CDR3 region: CASSLAGGGLTDTQYF. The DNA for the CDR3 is TGTGCCAGCAGCTTAGCTGGGGGGGGGCTTACAGATACGCAGTATTTT.

The CDR3 here is CSASGPGGEPQHF. CDR3 sequence (DNA): TGCAGTGCTAGTGGCCCTGGGGGCGAGCCCCAGCATTTT. The gene calls are TRBV20-1 and TRBJ1-5; tentative D call: TRBD1 (6 bases). The CDR3 runs to 13 residues. The germline V gene has CDR1 DFQATT and CDR2 SNEGSKA (reference sequence). Trimming pared 3 bases from V and 8 bases from J, leaving 14 bases between.

The CDR3 sequence is CASSEGTGADEQYF. The CDR3 DNA is TGTGCCAGCAGTGAAGGGACAGGGGCTGACGAGCAGTACTTC. V gene TRBV6-1 combines with J gene TRBJ2-7; 9 bases agree with TRBD1. CDR1 and CDR2 from the germline V gene are MNHNS and SASEGT. With 1 base clipped from V and 5 bases from J, the junction kept 3 bases outside the gene matches. This CDR3 comprises 14 residues.

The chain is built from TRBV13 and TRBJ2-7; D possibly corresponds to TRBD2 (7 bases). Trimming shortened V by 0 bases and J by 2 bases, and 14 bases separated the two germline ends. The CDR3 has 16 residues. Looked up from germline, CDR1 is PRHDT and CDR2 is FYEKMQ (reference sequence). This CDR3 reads CASSLGKGGVAYEQYF. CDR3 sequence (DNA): TGTGCCAGCAGCTTAGGCAAAGGGGGGGTGGCCTACGAGCAGTACTTC.

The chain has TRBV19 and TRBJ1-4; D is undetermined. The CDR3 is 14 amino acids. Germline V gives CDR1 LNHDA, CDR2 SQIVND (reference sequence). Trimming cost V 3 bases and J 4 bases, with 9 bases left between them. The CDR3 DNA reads TGTGCCAGTAGTATGAGTATCGGTAATGAAAAACTGTTTTTT. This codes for CASSMSIGNEKLFF. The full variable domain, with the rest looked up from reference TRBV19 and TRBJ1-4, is DGGITQSPKYLFRKEGQNVTLSCEQNLNHDAMYWYRQDPGQGLRLIYYSQIVNDFQKGDIAEGYSVSREKKESFPLTVTSAQKNPTAFYLCASSMSIGNEKLFFGSGTQLSVL.

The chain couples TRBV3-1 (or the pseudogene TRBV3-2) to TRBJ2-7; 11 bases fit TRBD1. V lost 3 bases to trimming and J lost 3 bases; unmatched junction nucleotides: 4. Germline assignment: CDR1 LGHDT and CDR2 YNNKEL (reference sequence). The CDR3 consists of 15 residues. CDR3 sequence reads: CASSQGQGVVYEQYF. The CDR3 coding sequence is TGTGCCAGCAGCCAGGGACAGGGGGTGGTCTACGAGCAGTACTTC.

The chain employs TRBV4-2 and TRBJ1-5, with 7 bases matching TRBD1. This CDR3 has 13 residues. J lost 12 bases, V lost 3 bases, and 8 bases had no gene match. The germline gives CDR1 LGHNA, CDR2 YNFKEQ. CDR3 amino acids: CASSHVDDRVQHF. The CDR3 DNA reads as TGTGCCAGCAGCCACGTAGATGACAGGGTCCAGCATTTT.